This T cell receptor (beta chain) originates from a study of blood T cell repertoires in COVID-19. Overall study: Researchers got acute and convalescent COVID-19 samples from the United States, Italy and Spain. PBMCs, B-cell-depleted T cells, or T cells were the source of the cDNA or gDNA that made up the material.

Per the study methods: Nucleated cell number was recorded as an estimate derived from reference gene primer amplification. Assay used: immunoSEQ multiplex PCR; TCRdb lists only in-frame clones, some missing. Clone size and V and J calls were adopted from that table, with D and trimming inferred from the DNA. The table shows fewer than 200,000 clones, with under 90% occurring only once. Germline CDR1 and CDR2: KGHDR and SFDVKD. This CDR3 is 13 amino acids long. V lost 7 bases and J lost 0, with 8 bases in between. The chain combines TRBV24-1 with TRBJ1-1; D perhaps matches TRBD1 (6 bases). The TCR comes from a man between 60 and 70 years old with acute or convalescent COVID-19. The specimen sequenced was peripheral blood. The CDR3 loop is CATRDSLNTEAFF. The CDR3 bases are TGTGCCACCAGGGACAGTTTGAACACTGAAGCTTTCTTT.